The present T cell receptor (beta chain) was sequenced within a study of blood T cells in healthy people across ages (dated by TCRdb to the mid-2010s). Turning to the overall study: In model experiments, template switching captured about one uniquely barcoded TCR beta cDNA molecule for every two T cells. To track age-related changes in TCR beta repertoire diversity, the study relied on deep sequencing normalized with unique cDNA molecular identifiers. Donors were grouped into four age groups: young (average approximately 15 years), middle-aged (roughly 38), aged (roughly 62) and long-lived (approximately 75). Donors of different ages were randomly distributed across sequencing lanes to avoid experimental bias. Using the same blood draw, the study looked at two additional independent replicas of 1 million unique cDNA reads for two donors, one aged 18 to 30 and the other aged 80 or older.

This clonotype was seen many times. Its antigen target is currently unknown. Base qualities are not recorded, but no much larger clone differs from it by a single base. Broad study findings and their caveats: Observed TCR beta diversity correlated strongly with the percentage of naive T cells measured by flow cytometry. Because donor CMV infection status was unknown, age-related changes in expanded clonotypes were potentially confounded. Bulk unsorted PBMC profiling prevented conclusive comparison of naive and antigen-experienced compartments. Compared with the aged group, more naive CD4+ T cells, fewer expanded clones and increased TCR diversity were shown by the long-lived group, suggesting age selection. Total diversity estimates from one million sequenced T cells were considered lower bounds and underestimates. As age increased, observed TCR beta diversity per million T cells dropped in a roughly linear way, and a significant reduction was already evident by age 40.

The library came from 5' RACE. Sequencing was performed on an Illumina HiSeq 2500. A second PCR of about 6 to 11 cycles was performed with a sample-barcoded 5' primer and a J-beta primer mix. A template-switch 5' adaptor carrying 12 random nucleotides introduced a unique molecular identifier onto each TCR beta cDNA molecule. At least 2.5 million CDR3-containing paired-end reads were obtained from each sample. The Mint cDNA synthesis kit, primed by a TRBC-specific oligonucleotide, was used to synthesize first-strand cDNA from all RNA. Following uracil-DNA glycosylase treatment, all cDNA underwent a first 18-cycle PCR with the universal primers M1SS and BC2_uni_R. Per the authors' processing: Normalization of each sample was performed by random selection of 1 million high-quality reads, each carrying a distinct molecular identifier. Instead of being binned into consensus sequences, reads that shared molecular identifiers were thrown out. MiTCR, set to a Q25 quality threshold and the strictest error-elimination algorithm, was used for CDR3 identification, clonotype clustering and error correction. A nonparametric unseen species model with Euler transformation was used to estimate a lower bound on total TCR beta diversity. The public reads were reprocessed in TCRdb via fastp at Q25 and MiXCR, keeping in-frame beta chains. Each entry is one CDR3 protein sequence, shown with its most common DNA and genes. These V and J calls are TCRdb output, not the study's own analysis. This sample is represented by 710,000 or so distinct CDR3 sequences; about 30% of them were singletons. Of the sample, roughly 14% is held by the ten largest clones.

The roughly 38 donors, aged 6 to 90 years, were systemically healthy Caucasian individuals from Russia. Each donor gave 8 to 10 milliliters of peripheral blood, drawn into EDTA-treated Vacutainer tubes. PBMCs were isolated by Ficoll-Paque density-gradient centrifugation, with at least 6 million obtained per sample. Trizol reagent was used to extract total RNA from PBMCs, with at least 6 micrograms per sample. For every donor, flow cytometry on a PBMC aliquot measured the percentage of naive CD45RAhigh/CD27high T cells. CDR1 LGHNA and CDR2 YNFKEQ were looked up in the germline V gene. Deletion took 0 bases off V and 8 bases off J, with a span of 13 bases between the germline ends. From the cysteine through the phenylalanine, the CDR3 covers 14 amino acids. The entry retains the CDR3 DNA only, 42 bases that are in frame from base 1.

Source material: blood. Recombination linked TRBV4-2 to TRBJ1-2, with the identity of the D gene unclear. This TCR was recovered from an elderly woman in good health. Donor details come from another sample of the same person, matched by shared clones. The nucleotide sequence is TGTGCCAGCAGCCAAGATCCAGACCGGGGAGGCTACACCTTC. This yields the protein CASSQDPDRGGYTF.